A selection of T cell receptor beta chains follows, all from one sample in a study of blood T cell repertoires in COVID-19. Profiling relied on immunoSEQ multiplex PCR, and the TCRdb table lists in-frame clones only, not all of them. The data show 110,000 or so clones, with about four fifths seen just once and 4% to 5% held by the top ten. Sequencing was done on a sample of peripheral blood. Source of these receptors: a woman aged 70-85 years with acute or convalescent COVID-19. The CDR3 runs from the conserved cysteine through the conserved F or W. A D gene is named only where the DNA matches it firmly. A row's size may be missing; if present it is once, few, many or a size class.

size,D,V,J,CDR3,DNA
few,TRBD2,TRBV10-2,TRBJ2-1,CASRTGLAGTDEQFF,TGCGCCAGCAGAACCGGACTAGCGGGGACGGATGAGCAGTTCTTC
NA,NA,TRBV5-1,TRBJ1-1,CASSREGLNTEAFF,TGCGCCAGCAGCCGGGAGGGCTTGAACACTGAAGCTTTCTTT
NA,TRBD1,TRBV30,TRBJ1-6,CGGGRGQSPLHF,TGCGGTGGGGGCAGGGGGCAGTCACCCCTCCACTTT
few,TRBD1,TRBV7-2,TRBJ1-2,CASSPPTRQGSGYTF,TGTGCCAGCAGCCCACCTACTCGACAGGGGTCTGGCTACACCTTC
NA,NA,TRBV14,TRBJ1-1,CASSQTGMNTEAFF,TGTGCCAGCAGCCAAACAGGGATGAACACTGAAGCTTTCTTT
NA,NA,TRBV5-1,TRBJ2-2,CASSLGARPQGTGELFF,TGCGCCAGCAGCTTGGGGGCGCGCCCCCAGGGCACCGGGGAGCTGTTTTTT
NA,NA,TRBV28,TRBJ1-4,CASSLSNRLQGATNEKLFF,TGTGCCAGCAGTTTATCTAACAGACTCCAGGGCGCAACTAATGAAAAACTGTTTTTT
NA,TRBD1,TRBV5-1,TRBJ2-1,CASSLPGTENEQFF,TGCGCCAGCAGCTTGCCCGGGACAGAGAATGAGCAGTTCTTC
NA,TRBD2,TRBV7-3,TRBJ2-1,CASSPGTSGKYEQFF,TGTGCCAGCAGCCCCGGGACTAGCGGGAAGTATGAGCAGTTCTTC
NA,NA,TRBV2,TRBJ2-3,CASSPRGGQGTDTQYF,TGTGCCAGCAGTCCCCGGGGGGGACAGGGTACAGATACGCAGTATTTT
NA,TRBD2,TRBV5-4,TRBJ2-3,CASSLGGGGSTDTQYF,TGTGCCAGCAGCTTGGGGGGCGGGGGGAGCACAGATACGCAGTATTTT
NA,NA,TRBV11-2,TRBJ2-7,CASRHRWDEQYF,TGTGCCAGCAGGCACAGGTGGGACGAGCAGTACTTC
NA,NA,TRBV5-1,TRBJ2-2,CASSLLTGTNTGELFF,TGCGCCAGCAGCTTGCTGACAGGAACGAACACCGGGGAGCTGTTTTTT
NA,NA,TRBV5-4,TRBJ1-1,CASSPLGRTNTEAFF,TGTGCCAGCAGCCCCCTAGGGAGAACGAACACTGAAGCTTTCTTT
NA,TRBD2,TRBV29-1,TRBJ2-5,CSVLLSGLEETQYF,TGCAGCGTCTTACTTTCGGGACTAGAAGAGACCCAGTACTTC
once,NA,TRBV5-5,TRBJ1-1,CASSTLTGTEAFF,TGTGCCAGCAGCACCCTAACAGGGACTGAAGCTTTCTTT
once,NA,TRBV6-5,TRBJ1-3,CASSPRVSRRNTIYF,TGTGCCAGCAGCCCACGCGTGTCTCGTAGAAACACCATATATTTT
NA,TRBD1,TRBV4-1,TRBJ1-4,CASSQEREGTASNEKLFF,TGCGCCAGCAGCCAAGAAAGGGAAGGGACAGCCTCTAATGAAAAACTGTTTTTT
NA,TRBD1,TRBV9,TRBJ2-7,CASSVEGQGVEEQYF,TGTGCCAGCAGCGTAGAGGGCCAGGGGGTGGAGGAGCAGTACTTC
NA,NA,TRBV28,TRBJ1-5,CASSFSETHSNQPQHF,TGTGCCAGCAGTTTTTCAGAAACGCATAGCAATCAGCCCCAGCATTTT
NA,NA,TRBV6-2/TRBV6-3,TRBJ2-1,CASSYGSDGYREQFF,TGTGCCAGCAGTTACGGGAGCGACGGATATCGGGAGCAGTTCTTC
NA,NA,TRBV27,TRBJ1-6,CASSSTTGISSPLHF,TGTGCCAGCAGTTCAACGACAGGTATTAGTTCACCCCTCCACTTT
NA,TRBD2,TRBV13,TRBJ2-1,CASSLGLVINEQFF,TGTGCCAGCAGCTTGGGACTAGTCATAAATGAGCAGTTCTTC
NA,NA,TRBV18,TRBJ2-7,CASSSTTALSEQYF,TGTGCCAGCTCATCCACCACAGCTCTGAGCGAGCAGTACTTC
NA,NA,TRBV24-1,TRBJ2-7,CATRDSKTYEQYF,TGTGCCACCCGGGACTCCAAGACCTACGAGCAGTACTTC
NA,NA,TRBV30,TRBJ2-1,CAWSTDLEQFF,TGTGCCTGGAGTACGGACTTAGAGCAGTTCTTC
NA,TRBD1,TRBV4-1,TRBJ2-7,CASSQDDRGHYEQYF,TGCGCCAGCAGCCAAGATGACAGGGGGCACTACGAGCAGTACTTC
once,TRBD1,TRBV7-8,TRBJ1-6,CASSPTGDRRSPLHF,TGTGCCAGCAGCCCCACAGGGGACCGTCGATCACCCCTCCACTTT
NA,TRBD2,TRBV2,TRBJ2-1,CASIPSGRSSYNEQFF,TGTGCCAGCATTCCTAGCGGGCGGAGCTCCTACAATGAGCAGTTCTTC
NA,TRBD1,TRBV18,TRBJ2-7,CASSPPRTGSGEQYF,TGTGCCAGCTCACCACCGAGGACAGGGTCGGGAGAGCAGTACTTC
NA,TRBD1,TRBV15,TRBJ1-5,CATSRLDRGVSNQPQHF,TGTGCCACCAGCAGATTGGACAGGGGTGTTTCCAATCAGCCCCAGCATTTT
NA,TRBD1,TRBV6-5,TRBJ1-4,CASSYLTGGNEKLFF,TGTGCCAGCAGTTACTTGACAGGGGGGAATGAAAAACTGTTTTTT
NA,TRBD1,TRBV5-1,TRBJ2-6,CACSSGGAGAGANVLTF,TGCGCCTGCTCCTCAGGGGGCGCTGGGGCCGGGGCCAACGTCCTGACTTTC
NA,TRBD2,TRBV27,TRBJ2-7,CASSSTRTSGRGEQYF,TGTGCCAGCAGTTCCACCAGGACTAGCGGGAGGGGGGAGCAGTACTTC
NA,TRBD2,TRBV7-2,TRBJ2-5,CASSWSGGHGETQYF,TGTGCCAGCAGCTGGTCGGGGGGGCACGGAGAGACCCAGTACTTC
NA,TRBD1,TRBV2,TRBJ2-4,CASRDRVTKNIQYF,TGTGCCAGCAGGGACAGGGTGACCAAAAACATTCAGTACTTC
NA,NA,TRBV2,TRBJ2-5,CASSGQETQYF,TGTGCCAGCAGTGGTCAGGAGACCCAGTACTTC
few,NA,TRBV6-2/TRBV6-3,TRBJ1-2,CASSYGQDYGYTF,TGTGCCAGCAGTTACGGGCAGGACTATGGCTACACCTTC
once,NA,TRBV7-2,TRBJ2-5,CASSPRPVRETQYF,TGTGCCAGCAGCCCCCGCCCGGTTCGGGAGACCCAGTACTTC
NA,NA,TRBV5-5,TRBJ2-1,CASSLEWGAQQFF,TGTGCCAGCAGCTTGGAGTGGGGAGCGCAGCAGTTCTTC
NA,NA,TRBV28,TRBJ1-2,CASSRRGGPTNYGYTF,TGTGCCAGCAGTAGGAGGGGGGGGCCCACAAACTATGGCTACACCTTC
NA,TRBD1,TRBV24-1,TRBJ1-2,CATSGLTGEANYGYTF,TGTGCCACCAGTGGACTAACAGGGGAAGCTAACTATGGCTACACCTTC
NA,TRBD2,TRBV19,TRBJ2-1,CASSIGLAGGNEQFF,TGTGCCAGTAGTATAGGACTAGCGGGGGGCAATGAGCAGTTCTTC
NA,TRBD1,TRBV7-6,TRBJ1-6,CASSLTSGQAVPLHF,TGTGCCAGCAGCTTAACTTCGGGACAGGCGGTACCCCTCCACTTT
NA,TRBD2,TRBV19,TRBJ2-3,CASSPAWAGGSTDTQYF,TGTGCCAGTAGTCCCGCATGGGCGGGGGGCAGCACAGATACGCAGTATTTT
NA,TRBD2,TRBV24-1,TRBJ2-2,CATSDDDWTSGVTGELFF,TGTGCCACCAGTGATGACGACTGGACTAGCGGGGTCACCGGGGAGCTGTTTTTT
NA,NA,TRBV28,TRBJ1-1,CASSLWQGNVNTEAFF,TGTGCCAGCAGTTTGTGGCAGGGGAATGTGAACACTGAAGCTTTCTTT
NA,TRBD1,TRBV6-2/TRBV6-3,TRBJ1-5,CASSSGQVSNQPQHF,TGTGCCAGCAGCTCCGGACAGGTTAGCAATCAGCCCCAGCATTTT
NA,TRBD2,TRBV11-2,TRBJ2-4,CASSHGLAGAARGIQYF,TGTGCCAGCAGCCACGGACTAGCGGGAGCGGCAAGGGGCATTCAGTACTTC
NA,NA,TRBV19,TRBJ1-5,CASSIDYSNQPQHF,TGTGCCAGTAGTATAGACTATAGCAATCAGCCCCAGCATTTT
NA,NA,TRBV18,TRBJ1-1,CASSYQAGNAEAFF,TGTGCCAGCTCATATCAGGCGGGGAACGCTGAAGCTTTCTTT
NA,TRBD1,TRBV7-3,TRBJ2-1,CASSLTGRSSYNEQFF,TGTGCCAGCAGTTTGACAGGGAGAAGCTCCTACAATGAGCAGTTCTTC
NA,NA,TRBV30,TRBJ1-2,CAWRQERLGFRGYTF,TGTGCCTGGAGACAGGAGAGATTGGGTTTTCGGGGCTACACCTTC
NA,TRBD1,TRBV7-9,TRBJ1-2,CASSFGTDYGYTF,TGTGCCAGCAGCTTTGGGACAGACTATGGCTACACCTTC
NA,NA,TRBV27,TRBJ2-1,CASSSGTFSANEQFF,TGTGCCAGCAGTTCCGGAACGTTTAGCGCTAATGAGCAGTTCTTC